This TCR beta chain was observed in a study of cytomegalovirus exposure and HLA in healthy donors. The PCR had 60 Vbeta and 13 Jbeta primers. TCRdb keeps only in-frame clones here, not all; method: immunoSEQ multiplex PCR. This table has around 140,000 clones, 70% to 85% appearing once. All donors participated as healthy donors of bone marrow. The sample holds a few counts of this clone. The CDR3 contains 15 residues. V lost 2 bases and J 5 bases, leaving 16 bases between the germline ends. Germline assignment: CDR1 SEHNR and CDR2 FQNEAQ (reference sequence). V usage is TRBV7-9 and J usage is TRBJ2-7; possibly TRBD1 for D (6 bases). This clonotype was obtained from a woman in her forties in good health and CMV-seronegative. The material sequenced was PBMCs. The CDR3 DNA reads TGTGCCAGCAGCTTACAGGGGATCGCTCCCCACGAGCAGTACTTC. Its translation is CASSLQGIAPHEQYF.